The following is a T cell receptor beta chain sequence with its context. The data originate from a study of blood T cell repertoires in COVID-19. Generated by immunoSEQ multiplex PCR, the TCRdb table keeps only in-frame clones and is missing some. In the table there are 90,000 to 150,000 clones, about 86% of which are singletons. V was pared by 4 bases and J by 8 bases, with 13 bases of the junction left unmatched. This CDR3 is 16 amino acids long. CDR1 is SEHNR and CDR2 is FQNEAQ in the germline V gene (reference sequence). This rearrangement joins TRBV7-9 to TRBJ2-2; 7 bases fit TRBD1. The clonotype originates from a man aged 70-80 years who had recovered from COVID-19. The specimen sequenced was peripheral blood. DNA of the CDR3: TGTGCCAGCAGCTATCCGGGACAGACGACGAGTGGGGAGCTGTTTTTT. This sequence encodes CASSYPGQTTSGELFF.